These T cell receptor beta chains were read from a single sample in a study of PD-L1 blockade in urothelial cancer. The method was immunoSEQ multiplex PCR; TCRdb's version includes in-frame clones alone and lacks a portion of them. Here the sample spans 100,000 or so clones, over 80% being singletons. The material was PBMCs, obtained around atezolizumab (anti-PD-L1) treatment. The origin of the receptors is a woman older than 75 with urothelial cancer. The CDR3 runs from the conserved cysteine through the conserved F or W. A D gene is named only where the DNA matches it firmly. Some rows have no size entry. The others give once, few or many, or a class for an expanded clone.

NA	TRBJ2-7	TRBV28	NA	TGTGCCAGCAGTTTAGGCGGTTTTGGATCGAGCTCCTACGAGCAGTACTTC	CASSLGGFGSSSYEQYF
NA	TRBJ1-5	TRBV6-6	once	TGTGCCAGCAACGATGGGGGGAATCAGCCCCAGCATTTT	CASNDGGNQPQHF
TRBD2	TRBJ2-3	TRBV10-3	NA	TGTGCCATCAAACAGGCTAGCGGGAGTTCAGATACGCAGTATTTT	CAIKQASGSSDTQYF
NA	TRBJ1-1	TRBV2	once	TGTGCCAGCAGGCGGGGATCCGGGAACACTGAAGCTTTCTTT	CASRRGSGNTEAFF
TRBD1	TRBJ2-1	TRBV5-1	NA	TGCGCCAGCAGCATGGGACAGGGTATCAATGAGCAGTTCTTC	CASSMGQGINEQFF
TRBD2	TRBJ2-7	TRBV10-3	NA	TGTGCCATCAGGGAGGGACTAGCGGGAGTAGGCGAGCAGTACTTC	CAIREGLAGVGEQYF
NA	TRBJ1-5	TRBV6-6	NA	TGTGCCAGCAGGGATAGCGGGCAGAATCAGCCCCAGCATTTT	CASRDSGQNQPQHF
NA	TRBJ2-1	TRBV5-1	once	TGCGCCAGCAGCATGACAGAAGCGTTTAGCTCCTACAATGAGCAGTTCTTC	CASSMTEAFSSYNEQFF
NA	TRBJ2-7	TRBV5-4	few	TGTGCCAGCAGCTGGGGCGGACCTCTAAGCTCCTACGAGCAGTACTTC	CASSWGGPLSSYEQYF
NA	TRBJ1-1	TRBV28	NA	TGTGCCAGCAGTACAGGAATAAGGTCCACTGAAGCTTTCTTT	CASSTGIRSTEAFF
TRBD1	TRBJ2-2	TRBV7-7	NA	TGTGCCAGCAGCCTACAGGGAGGACAGGGCGGGGAGCTGTTTTTT	CASSLQGGQGGELFF
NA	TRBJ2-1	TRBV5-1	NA	TGCGCCAGCAGCCCGGACTTGGTTTACAATGAGCAGTTCTTC	CASSPDLVYNEQFF
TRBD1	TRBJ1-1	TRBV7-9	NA	TGTGCCAGCAGCTTACCGGGACAGGGTGGGACTGAAGCTTTCTTT	CASSLPGQGGTEAFF
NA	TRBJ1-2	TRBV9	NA	TGTGCCAGCACCCCTCCTGGGGGCGCCGGTGGCTACACCTTC	CASTPPGGAGGYTF
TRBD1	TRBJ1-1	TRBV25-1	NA	TGTGCCAGCACCGGGACAGGCACTGAAGCTTTCTTT	CASTGTGTEAFF
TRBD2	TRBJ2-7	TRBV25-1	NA	TGTGCCAGCAGTGAACGGGAGGGAAACGAGCAGTACTTC	CASSEREGNEQYF
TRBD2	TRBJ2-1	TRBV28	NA	TGTGCCAGCAGTTTAAGCCCTAGCGGGAGATTGATGAAGCAGTTCTTC	CASSLSPSGRLMKQFF
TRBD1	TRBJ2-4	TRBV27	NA	TGTGCCAGCAGTTTAGGTCAGGGGGCGGGCATTCAGTACTTC	CASSLGQGAGIQYF
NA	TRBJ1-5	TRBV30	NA	TGTGCCTGGGGGCTTTCAGGGATCCCCGGGAATCAGCCCCAGCATTTT	CAWGLSGIPGNQPQHF
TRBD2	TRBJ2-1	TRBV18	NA	TGTGCCAGCTCACCACGACAGTCGGGACTAGCGAGTTCTGAGCAGTTCTTC	CASSPRQSGLASSEQFF
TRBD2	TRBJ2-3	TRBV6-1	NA	TGTGCCAGCCGACTAGCGGGAGATTGGACAGATACGCAGTATTTT	CASRLAGDWTDTQYF
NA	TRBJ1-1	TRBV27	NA	TGTGCCAGCAGTTTGTCCAGGGTTATGACTGAAGCTTTCTTT	CASSLSRVMTEAFF
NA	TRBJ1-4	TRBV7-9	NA	TGTGCCAGCAGCCCAGGGTTGAATAATGAAAAACTGTTTTTT	CASSPGLNNEKLFF
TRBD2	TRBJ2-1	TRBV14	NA	TGTGCCAGCAGCCTAACTAGCGGGAACGATGAGCAGTTCTTC	CASSLTSGNDEQFF
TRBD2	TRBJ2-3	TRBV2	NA	TGTGCCAGCAGGGGCGGGAGGGCCTTTGCAGATACGCAGTATTTT	CASRGGRAFADTQYF
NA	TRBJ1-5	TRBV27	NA	TGTGCCAGCAGTTCTCGACAGTATTCGAGCAATCAGCCCCAGCATTTT	CASSSRQYSSNQPQHF
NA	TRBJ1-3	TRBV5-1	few	TGCGCCAGCAGCACAGGAAGGCCTGGGAACACCATATATTTT	CASSTGRPGNTIYF
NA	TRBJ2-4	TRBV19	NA	TGTGCCAGTAGTATCGTTGCAGGAGGCGAAAACATTCAGTACTTC	CASSIVAGGENIQYF
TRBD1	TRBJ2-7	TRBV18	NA	TGTGCCAGCTCACCTCTCCGGGACAGGGGTCACTACGAGCAGTACTTC	CASSPLRDRGHYEQYF
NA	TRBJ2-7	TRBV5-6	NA	TGTGCCAGCAGCTTGGATGCCGGGTCCTACGAGCAGTACTTC	CASSLDAGSYEQYF
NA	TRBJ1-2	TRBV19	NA	TGTGCCAGTAGAAGGGGAACCTATGGCTACACCTTC	CASRRGTYGYTF
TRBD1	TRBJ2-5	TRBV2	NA	TGTGCCAGCAGGCCAGACAGGGGCGTTCGGGAGACCCAGTACTTC	CASRPDRGVRETQYF
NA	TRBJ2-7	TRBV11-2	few	TGTGCCAGCAGCCCCTACGTAACTGCTTTAACCTACGAGCAGTACTTC	CASSPYVTALTYEQYF
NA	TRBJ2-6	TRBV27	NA	TGTGCCAGCAGTTTACATGGGGCCAACGTCCTGACTTTC	CASSLHGANVLTF
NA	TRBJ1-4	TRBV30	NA	TGTGCCTGGAGGGTCTACAATGAAAAACTGTTTTTT	CAWRVYNEKLFF
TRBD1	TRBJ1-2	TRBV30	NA	TGTGCCTGGAGTGCAACCGACAGGGGAGCGGATGGCTACACCTTC	CAWSATDRGADGYTF
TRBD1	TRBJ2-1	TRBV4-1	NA	TGCGCCAGCAGCCATCGACAGGGGACCACCTACAATGAGCAGTTCTTC	CASSHRQGTTYNEQFF
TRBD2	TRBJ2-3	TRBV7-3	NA	TGTGCCAGCAGCTTAGTTCCACGAGTTGGCGCTAGCGGGAGTAGTGCAGATACGCAGTATTTT	CASSLVPRVGASGSSADTQYF
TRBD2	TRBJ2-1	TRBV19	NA	TGTGCCACCGCCATAGCGGGAGGGTACAATGAGCAGTTCTTC	CATAIAGGYNEQFF
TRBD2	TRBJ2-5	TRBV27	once	TGTGCCAGCAGTCTTAGCGGGAGGGGGGAGACCCAGTACTTC	CASSLSGRGETQYF
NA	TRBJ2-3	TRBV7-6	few	TGTGCCAGCAGCTTGGGGCCAGGGTCAGATACGCAGTATTTT	CASSLGPGSDTQYF
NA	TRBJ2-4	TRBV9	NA	TGTGCCAGCAGCGTAGCGGGGGAGGACATTCAGTACTTC	CASSVAGEDIQYF
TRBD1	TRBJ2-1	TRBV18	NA	TGTGCCAGCTCACCACTGGGACAGGGGAGCGGGCAGTTCTTC	CASSPLGQGSGQFF
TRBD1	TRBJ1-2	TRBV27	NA	TGTGCCAGCAGTTTATCGGGGACCGGGACAGGGCGCTTCATCTATGGCTACACCTTC	CASSLSGTGTGRFIYGYTF
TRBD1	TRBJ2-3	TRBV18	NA	TGTGCCAGCTCACTGGGGACAGGATACACAGATACGCAGTATTTT	CASSLGTGYTDTQYF
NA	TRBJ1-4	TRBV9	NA	TGTGCCAGCAGCGCGTATAATGAAAAACTGTTTTTT	CASSAYNEKLFF
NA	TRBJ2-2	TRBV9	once	TGTGCCAGCAGCCACGGGGTGGTAGCGGCGAACACCGGGGAGCTGTTTTTT	CASSHGVVAANTGELFF
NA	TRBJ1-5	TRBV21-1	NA	TGTGCCAGCAGCAAAACACAGGGGGCTGATCATCAGCCCCAGCATTTT	CASSKTQGADHQPQHF
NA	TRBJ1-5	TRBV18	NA	TGTGCCAGCTCACCAGGCCCCGCGGGCCTGAATCAGCCCCAGCATTTT	CASSPGPAGLNQPQHF
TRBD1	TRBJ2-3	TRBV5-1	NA	TGCGCCAGCAGCTCCTCGTCTTGGGACAGTAGCACAGATACGCAGTATTTT	CASSSSSWDSSTDTQYF
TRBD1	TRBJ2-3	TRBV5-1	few	TGCGCCAGCAGCATAGGACAGGGGCATAGCACAGATACGCAGTATTTT	CASSIGQGHSTDTQYF